This passage covers 8 T cell receptor beta chains from one sample sequenced in a study of shared clonotypes between healthy human individuals. Method: immunoSEQ multiplex PCR; TCRdb's copy keeps in-frame clones and lacks some. Of roughly 1,500,000 clones in the sample, approximately 98.5% are singletons; the top ten hold under 0.45%. Sequencing used naive CD4+ T cells sorted from blood. Subset indicated: CD45RA+ positively selected. The source is a man between 25 and 39 years old in good health.

About this clone: The same CDR3 also results from other DNA sequences found in this sample. V is TRBV15 and J is TRBJ2-7; 11 bases agree with TRBD1. V gave up 2 bases and J gave up 4 bases; unmatched junction bases: 4. Germline V gene sequence: CDR1 LNHNV, CDR2 YYDKDF (reference sequence). This CDR3 has 15 residues. The CDR3, as DNA: TGTGCCACCAGCAGACCGGGACAGGGGGGTTACGAGCAGTACTTC. Translating gives CATSRPGQGGYEQYF.

The chain employs TRBV10-1 and TRBJ2-1, with 8 nucleotides matching TRBD1. CDR1 is WNHNN and CDR2 is SYGVQD in the germline V gene (reference sequence). The CDR3 extends over 17 amino acids. V was pared by 4 bases and J by 7 bases, with 15 bases of the junction left unmatched. CDR3 coding DNA: TGCGCCAGCAGTGCCCGAGGGAGTGGCAGGGGGCGGAATGAGCAGTTCTTC. Residues: CASSARGSGRGRNEQFF.

The rearrangement joins TRBV5-1 to TRBJ2-7; 8 positions agree with TRBD1. The CDR3 runs 13 residues. Germline-derived CDR1 and CDR2 are SGHRS and YFSETQ. Trimming removed 1 base from V and 4 bases from J; junction bases left unmatched: 1. As DNA, the CDR3 is TGCGCCAGCAGCTTGCGGACAGGGTACGAGCAGTACTTC. It yields the protein CASSLRTGYEQYF.

The chain joins TRBV5-1 to TRBJ1-2; D is unresolved. Trimming cost V 7 bases and J 6 bases, with 16 bases left between them. The germline V gene encodes CDR1 SGHRS and CDR2 YFSETQ. The CDR3 extends over 13 amino acids. CDR3 DNA: TGCGCCAGCGCCCCCACAGACGCCGATGGCTACACCTTC. This sequence encodes CASAPTDADGYTF. Full variable domain (outside the CDR3, taken from reference TRBV5-1 and TRBJ1-2): KAGVTQTPRYLIKTRGQQVTLSCSPISGHRSVSWYQQTPGQGLQFLFEYFSETQRNKGNFPGRFSGRQFSNSRSEMNVSTLELGDSALYLCASAPTDADGYTFGSGTRLTVV.

V and J are TRBV10-1 and TRBJ2-7; a possible D gene is TRBD1 (6 bases). Deletions cut 4 bases from V and 3 bases from J, with 10 bases between. CDR1 is WNHNN and CDR2 is SYGVQD in the germline V gene (reference sequence). CDR3 length: 13 amino acids. This CDR3 reads CASSGQVNYEQYF. The CDR3 DNA is TGCGCCAGCAGTGGACAGGTCAACTACGAGCAGTACTTC.

This chain uses TRBV7-8 with TRBJ1-5, with TRBD1 matching over 9 bases. CDR3 size: 16 residues. Germline lookup yields CDR1 SGHVS and CDR2 FQNEAQ. J gave up 6 bases and V 5 bases, and 11 bases lay outside the gene matches. The CDR3 sequence is CASSVTSDRGTQPQHF. The CDR3 DNA reads as TGTGCCAGCAGCGTAACCTCGGACAGGGGCACTCAGCCCCAGCATTTT.

J is TRBJ2-3 and V is TRBV4-1; D is uncertain. The V gene lost 4 bases and the J gene lost 0 bases, with 11 bases spanning the gap. The CDR3 consists of 15 residues. The germline V gene encodes CDR1 MGHRA and CDR2 YSYEKL. The CDR3 DNA is TGCGCCAGCAGCCTGGGAAGGAGCAGCACAGATACGCAGTATTTT. Protein: CASSLGRSSTDTQYF.

The chain carries TRBV28 and TRBJ2-3; a possible D gene is TRBD2 (6 bases). V dropped 3 bases and J dropped 1 base, with 14 bases sitting between them. The CDR3 runs to 16 residues. Germline CDR1 reads MDHEN; CDR2 reads SYDVKM. CDR3 amino acids: CASSLEGTSRTDTQYF. CDR3 DNA sequence: TGTGCCAGCAGTTTGGAGGGAACGAGCCGCACAGATACGCAGTATTTT.